The rows below give T cell receptor beta chains drawn from one sample of a study of CD8 T cells in Susac syndrome. A single record per CDR3 protein comes from TCRdb applying MiXCR to the immunoSEQ multiplex PCR reads. The data hold about 69,000 distinct CDR3 sequences, with around 93% observed a single time. Input material: CD8+ T cells from PBMCs. The origin of the receptors is a human donor in good health. Each CDR3 is given with its conserved first and last residue. Each record gives: D gene, J gene, V gene, CDR3 protein, CDR3 DNA. The D gene is left open where the match is weak.

d_call: .
j_call: TRBJ2-3
v_call: TRBV18
cdr3_aa: CASSPDTDTQYF
cdr3_nt: TGTGCCAGCTCACCTGACACAGATACGCAGTATTTT

d_call: .
j_call: TRBJ1-2
v_call: TRBV5-1
cdr3_aa: CASSLRPNYGYTF
cdr3_nt: TGCGCCAGCAGCTTGCGGCCTAACTATGGCTACACCTTC

d_call: .
j_call: TRBJ2-7
v_call: TRBV5-1
cdr3_aa: CASSLTAPSSYEQYF
cdr3_nt: TGCGCCAGCAGCTTAACAGCGCCGAGCTCCTACGAGCAGTACTTC

d_call: .
j_call: TRBJ2-2
v_call: TRBV9
cdr3_aa: CASSVGMGTGELFF
cdr3_nt: TGTGCCAGCAGCGTAGGGATGGGTACCGGGGAGCTGTTTTTT

d_call: TRBD1
j_call: TRBJ1-1
v_call: TRBV7-9
cdr3_aa: CASSGGGYDTEAFF
cdr3_nt: TGTGCCAGCAGCGGAGGGGGCTACGACACTGAAGCTTTCTTT

d_call: .
j_call: TRBJ1-1
v_call: TRBV28
cdr3_aa: CATVELMNTEAFF
cdr3_nt: TGTGCCACCGTAGAACTGATGAACACTGAAGCTTTCTTT

d_call: TRBD2
j_call: TRBJ2-3
v_call: TRBV6-5
cdr3_aa: CASSYSTSGGTDTQYF
cdr3_nt: TGTGCCAGCAGTTATTCGACTAGCGGGGGGACAGATACGCAGTATTTT

d_call: .
j_call: TRBJ2-1
v_call: TRBV7-3
cdr3_aa: CASSPGKNEQFF
cdr3_nt: TGTGCCAGCAGCCCCGGGAAGAATGAGCAGTTCTTC

d_call: TRBD2
j_call: TRBJ2-2
v_call: TRBV4-1
cdr3_aa: CASSQEPLAGGNTGELFF
cdr3_nt: TGCGCCAGCAGCCAGGAACCGCTAGCGGGGGGCAACACCGGGGAGCTGTTTTTT

d_call: .
j_call: TRBJ1-2
v_call: TRBV3-1
cdr3_aa: CASSPPARFDGYTF
cdr3_nt: TGTGCCAGCAGCCCTCCCGCAAGATTCGACGGCTACACCTTC

d_call: .
j_call: TRBJ2-1
v_call: TRBV12-3/TRBV12-4
cdr3_aa: CASSLDWEQFF
cdr3_nt: TGTGCCAGCAGCTTGGACTGGGAGCAGTTCTTC

d_call: .
j_call: TRBJ2-5
v_call: TRBV5-1
cdr3_aa: CASSFTTTGQETQYF
cdr3_nt: TGCGCCAGCAGCTTTACCACGACAGGACAAGAGACCCAGTACTTC

d_call: TRBD1
j_call: TRBJ2-2
v_call: TRBV27
cdr3_aa: CASSLLAQGTGDTGELFF
cdr3_nt: TGTGCCAGCAGTCTTTTGGCACAGGGGACAGGGGACACCGGGGAGCTGTTTTTT

d_call: TRBD2
j_call: TRBJ2-4
v_call: TRBV7-6
cdr3_aa: CASSLGTGGRENIQYF
cdr3_nt: TGTGCCAGCAGCTTAGGAACGGGGGGGAGGGAAAACATTCAGTACTTC

d_call: TRBD1
j_call: TRBJ2-5
v_call: TRBV7-9
cdr3_aa: CASSYWDRVDQYF
cdr3_nt: TGTGCCAGCAGCTATTGGGACAGGGTCGACCAGTACTTC

d_call: TRBD1
j_call: TRBJ2-6
v_call: TRBV12-3/TRBV12-4
cdr3_aa: CASSPDRGREGANVLTF
cdr3_nt: TGTGCCAGCAGTCCGGACAGGGGGCGGGAAGGGGCCAACGTCCTGACTTTC